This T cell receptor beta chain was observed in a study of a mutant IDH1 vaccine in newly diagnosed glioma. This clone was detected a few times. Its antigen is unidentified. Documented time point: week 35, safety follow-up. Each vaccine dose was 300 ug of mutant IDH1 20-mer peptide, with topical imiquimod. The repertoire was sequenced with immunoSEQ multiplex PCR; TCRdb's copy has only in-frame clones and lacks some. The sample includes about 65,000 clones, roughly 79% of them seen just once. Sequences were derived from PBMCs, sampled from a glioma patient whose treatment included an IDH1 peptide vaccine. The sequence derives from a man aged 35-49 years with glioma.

The CDR3 reads CASSIVDSGYTF. Written as DNA, the CDR3 is TGTGCCAGTAGTATAGTGGACAGTGGCTACACCTTC. V and J are TRBV19 and TRBJ1-2; D might be TRBD1 (6 bases). CDR3 size: 12 residues. CDR1 and CDR2 (germline): LNHDA, SQIVND (reference sequence). V lost 1 base and J lost 7, with 7 bases in between.